A single sample gave rise to the 10 T cell receptor beta chains below, sequenced in a study of cytotoxic CD8 clonotypes in ibrutinib-treated CLL. The repertoire was sequenced with immunoSEQ multiplex PCR; TCRdb's copy has only in-frame clones and lacks some. The repertoire holds 150,000 or so clones, approximately 85% seen once, with roughly 2% in the top ten. Sequenced material: PBMCs, taken after 24 months of ibrutinib treatment. The receptors originated from a human donor with chronic lymphocytic leukemia.

This chain joins TRBV19 and TRBJ2-7, with TRBD1 matching 9 bases. This CDR3 contains 14 residues. J gave up 4 bases and V 6 bases, and 7 bases lay outside the gene matches. Germline CDR1 is LNHDA and CDR2 is SQIVND (reference sequence). CDR3 in DNA: TGTGCCAGTAGCACGGGGACAGGGCCTTACGAGCAGTACTTC. Residues: CASSTGTGPYEQYF.

V usage is TRBV4-1 and J usage is TRBJ1-1; a possible D gene is TRBD1 (6 bases). The length of the CDR3 is 14 residues. The germline CDR1 and CDR2 sequences are MGHRA and YSYEKL. Trimming pared 4 bases from V and 3 bases from J, leaving 12 bases between. This CDR3 reads CASSPQGWYTEAFF. The CDR3 bases are TGCGCCAGCAGCCCGCAGGGGTGGTACACTGAAGCTTTCTTT.

The rearrangement joins TRBV28 to TRBJ2-4; D is possibly TRBD1 (5 bases). Trimming shortened V by 5 bases and J by 4 bases, and 18 bases separated the two germline ends. The CDR3 sequence is 16 residues long. Germline loops: CDR1 MDHEN, CDR2 SYDVKM. The CDR3 DNA sequence: TGTGCCAGCAGTAGACCACATGTAGGGGCTAAAAACATTCAGTACTTC. It encodes CASSRPHVGAKNIQYF.

This chain uses TRBV9 with TRBJ2-7; TRBD1 or TRBD2 may be the D gene (5 bases each). The germline CDR1 and CDR2 sequences are SGDLS and YYNGEE. The CDR3 is 14 residues long. V was trimmed by 0 bases and J by 5 bases, leaving 12 bases between them. CDR3 coding DNA: TGTGCCAGCAGCGTAGAGCCTCGGGGCGACGAGCAGTACTTC. Its translation: CASSVEPRGDEQYF.

Remarks on this clone: The identical CDR3 is also encoded by other nucleotide sequences in the sample. The CDR3 loop is CAISESRDTQYF. CDR3 DNA sequence: TGTGCCATCAGTGAGTCCCGAGATACGCAGTATTTT. The V and J genes are TRBV10-3 and TRBJ2-3; D not resolved. This CDR3 contains 12 residues. V was pared by 0 bases and J by 5 bases, with 3 bases between. Germline CDR1 and CDR2: ENHRY and SYGVKD.

This sequence joins TRBV27 and TRBJ2-7; TRBD2 might be the D (6 bases). CDR3 length equals 14 residues. Looked up from germline, CDR1 is MNHEY and CDR2 is SMNVEV (reference sequence). Trimming removed 4 bases at V and 4 bases at J, with 14 bases between. The CDR3 DNA reads as TGTGCCAGCAGTTATCCGGGAGAAGGGTACGAGCAGTACTTC. Its protein is CASSYPGEGYEQYF.

This clone was recorded a few times. This chain links TRBV28 with TRBJ2-5; possibly TRBD1 or TRBD2 for D (6 bases each). The CDR3 contains 13 residues. Germline-derived CDR1 and CDR2 are MDHEN and SYDVKM. V was clipped by 5 bases and J by 0 bases, with 7 bases between them. The DNA of the CDR3 is TGTGCCAGCAGTAGGGGGGACCAAGAGACCCAGTACTTC. As protein: CASSRGDQETQYF.

J is TRBJ1-1 and V is TRBV7-3; 11 nucleotides align to TRBD1. J lost 11 bases, V lost 5 bases, and 10 bases had no gene match. Germline V CDR1 and CDR2: SGHTA, FQGTGA. The CDR3 extends over 14 amino acids. CDR3 nucleotides: TGTGCCAGCAGCAGTTCCGGACAGGGGGCCAGGGCTTTCTTT. This sequence encodes CASSSSGQGARAFF.

The chain links TRBV15 to TRBJ2-7; a weak D match, TRBD1 (6 bases). This CDR3 has 15 amino acids. Trimming shortened V by 4 bases and J by 2 bases, and 15 bases separated the two germline ends. CDR1 is LNHNV and CDR2 is YYDKDF in the germline V gene (reference sequence). The CDR3 coding sequence is TGTGCCACCAGCAATCACAGGGAAGCAACCTACGAGCAGTACTTC. Its translation is CATSNHREATYEQYF. Complete variable domain (other parts from reference TRBV15 and TRBJ2-7): DAMVIQNPRYQVTQFGKPVTLSCSQTLNHNVMYWYQQKSSQAPKLLFHYYDKDFNNEADTPDNFQSRRPNTSFCFLDIRSPGLGDTAMYLCATSNHREATYEQYFGPGTRLTVT.

The CDR3 loop reads CASSRGLAGSSDTQYF. The CDR3 DNA sequence: TGTGCCAGCTCAAGGGGCCTAGCGGGAAGCTCAGATACGCAGTATTTT. The rearrangement links TRBV18 to TRBJ2-3, with 9 bases lining up with TRBD2. CDR1 is KGHSH, CDR2 LQKENI, per germline. This CDR3 has 16 amino acids. V trimming: 5 bases; J trimming: 4 bases; junction bases outside the gene matches: 10. The whole variable domain, filled in from reference TRBV18 and TRBJ2-3, reads NAGVMQNPRHLVRRRGQEARLRCSPMKGHSHVYWYRQLPEEGLKFMVYLQKENIIDESGMPKERFSAEFPKEGPSILRIQQVVRGDSAAYFCASSRGLAGSSDTQYFGPGTRLTVL.